A single sample gave rise to the 30 T cell receptor beta chains below, sequenced in a study of cytomegalovirus exposure and HLA in healthy donors. The primer mix had 60 Vbeta and 13 Jbeta primers. The method was immunoSEQ multiplex PCR; TCRdb's version includes in-frame clones alone and lacks a portion of them. The sample is made up of just over 80,000 clones, and the top ten hold 1.1% of it. Sequencing was performed on PBMCs. The origin of the receptors is a woman under 40 in good health and CMV-seronegative.

This sequence joins TRBV5-6 and TRBJ1-6, with D possibly matching TRBD1 (5 bases). V dropped 2 bases and J dropped 19 bases, with 25 bases sitting between them. The CDR3 sequence is 15 residues long. Germline loops: CDR1 SGHDT, CDR2 YYEEEE. CDR3 nucleotide sequence: TGTGCCAGCAGCTTAAGGGGAGGCTATAATTCACACCTACACTTT. Encoded protein: CASSLRGGYNSHLHF.

With regard to this clone: The junction departs from the called germline gene at one end, perhaps through a read error. This chain uses TRBV7-9 with TRBJ2-1, with 10 bases that match TRBD2. CDR3 size: 14 residues. Per germline, CDR1 SEHNR and CDR2 FQNEAQ (reference sequence). DNA of the CDR3: TGTGCCAGCACCTTAGCGGGGGGCTACAATGAGCAGTTCTTC. Translated, it gives CASTLAGGYNEQFF.

V and J are TRBV6-1 and TRBJ1-1; no firm D call. The germline V gene encodes CDR1 MNHNS and CDR2 SASEGT. Trimming stripped 5 bases from V and 7 bases from J, with 14 bases between. There are 13 residues in the CDR3. DNA of the CDR3: TGTGCCAGCAGTACACCCGGACGGGGTGAAGCTTTCTTT. Translating gives CASSTPGRGEAFF.

The chain joins TRBV5-6 to TRBJ1-1, with 7 bases identical to TRBD1. Germline lookup yields CDR1 SGHDT and CDR2 YYEEEE. The CDR3 sequence is 16 residues long. The junction had 16 bases not matched to a gene; V was cut back by 4 bases and J by 7 bases. Here the CDR3 reads CASSTRTLRDSIEAFF. The CDR3 DNA reads TGTGCCAGCAGCACAAGAACCCTCCGGGACAGCATTGAAGCTTTCTTT.

As regards this clone: One end of the junction fails to match germline, which may point to a read error. CDR3 region: CASSPRDRGLGTEDFF. The CDR3, as DNA: TGTGCCAGCAGCCCCCGGGACAGGGGGCTAGGCACTGAAGATTTCTTT. The rearrangement joins TRBV6-6 to TRBJ1-1; TRBD1 agrees at 12 bases. Looked up from germline, CDR1 is MNHNY and CDR2 is SVGAGI (reference sequence). CDR3 length: 16 amino acids.

V and J are TRBV5-1 and TRBJ2-7; the D gene is possibly TRBD2 (5 bases). With 0 bases removed from V and 2 bases from J, the gap between germline ends came to 9 bases. The CDR3 has 14 amino acids. Germline lookup yields CDR1 SGHRS and CDR2 YFSETQ. The CDR3 coding sequence is TGCGCCAGCAGCTTGGAAGGAGGACCCTACGAGCAGTACTTC. Its translation: CASSLEGGPYEQYF. The full variable domain, its missing parts supplied by reference TRBV5-1 and TRBJ2-7, is KAGVTQTPRYLIKTRGQQVTLSCSPISGHRSVSWYQQTPGQGLQFLFEYFSETQRNKGNFPGRFSGRQFSNSRSEMNVSTLELGDSALYLCASSLEGGPYEQYFGPGTRLTVT.

This rearrangement joins TRBV7-9 to TRBJ1-2; TRBD1 matches at 7 bases. The V gene's germline CDR1 is SEHNR and CDR2 FQNEAQ (reference sequence). The CDR3 has 14 residues. Unmatched junction bases numbered 7, after V lost 4 bases and J lost 5 bases. CDR3 protein: CASSSDRVGYGYTF. The CDR3 DNA follows: TGTGCCAGCAGCTCTGACAGGGTGGGATATGGCTACACCTTC.

This chain joins TRBV6-1 and TRBJ1-1; D may be TRBD1 (6 bases). The CDR3 extends over 14 amino acids. Germline V lookup: CDR1 MNHNS, CDR2 SASEGT. V gave up 5 bases and J gave up 4 bases, with 14 bases separating them. This CDR3 reads CASSSTGSATEAFF. The CDR3 nucleotides read TGTGCCAGCAGTAGCACAGGGTCGGCCACTGAAGCTTTCTTT.

J is TRBJ2-3 and V is TRBV29-1, with no clear D. The CDR3 loop spans 15 amino acids. In germline, CDR1 is SQVTM, CDR2 ANQGSEA. V dropped 3 bases and J dropped 1 base, with 14 bases sitting between them. In DNA, the CDR3 is TGCAGCGTTGAGGGCAGTCCGCCACGCACAGATACGCAGTATTTT. This gives the protein CSVEGSPPRTDTQYF.

The chain carries TRBV12-1 and TRBJ1-5; TRBD1 was called by the table and not checked on the DNA. TRBV12-1 is given as a pseudogene. The CDR3 consists of 19 residues. The DNA of the CDR3 is TGTGCCAGCAGCCCCTCCGACAGGACCAACCCCTCTATCAATCAGCCCCAGCATTTT. Its protein is CASSPSDRTNPSINQPQHF.

The gene calls are TRBV6-1 and TRBJ2-5, with 9 positions matching TRBD1. The CDR3 is 15 residues long. Germline V CDR1 and CDR2: MNHNS, SASEGT. The junction had 7 bases not matched to a gene; V was cut back by 4 bases and J by 4 bases. The CDR3 here is CASSADRGLVETQYF. CDR3 DNA: TGTGCCAGCAGTGCGGACAGGGGCCTAGTAGAGACCCAGTACTTC.

The rearrangement links TRBV18 to TRBJ2-7; TRBD1 matches 8 bases. CDR3 length: 14 residues. V was pared by 3 bases and J by 4 bases, with 5 bases of the junction left unmatched. CDR1 is KGHSH and CDR2 is LQKENI in the germline V gene. The CDR3, as DNA: TGTGCCAGCTCACCCAGACAGGGGATATACGAGCAGTACTTC. Translated, it gives CASSPRQGIYEQYF. The variable domain in full, with the rest retrieved from reference TRBV18 and TRBJ2-7, is NAGVMQNPRHLVRRRGQEARLRCSPMKGHSHVYWYRQLPEEGLKFMVYLQKENIIDESGMPKERFSAEFPKEGPSILRIQQVVRGDSAAYFCASSPRQGIYEQYFGPGTRLTVT.

The V and J genes are TRBV19 and TRBJ1-5; the D is unclear. The CDR3 spans 13 residues. Per germline, CDR1 LNHDA and CDR2 SQIVND (reference sequence). V gave up 1 base and J gave up 5 bases, with 6 bases separating them. This CDR3 is CASSIAGDQPQHF. As DNA, the CDR3 is TGTGCCAGTAGTATAGCCGGGGATCAGCCCCAGCATTTT.

The V call is TRBV4-1, the J call TRBJ2-1; TRBD2 matches at 7 bases. Trimming cost V 1 base and J 4 bases; bases outside gene matches: 7. This CDR3 spans 16 amino acids. The germline CDR1 and CDR2 sequences are MGHRA and YSYEKL. In nucleotides, the CDR3 is TGCGCCAGCAGCCAAGCAGCGGGGCACGGATACAATGAGCAGTTCTTC. This sequence encodes CASSQAAGHGYNEQFF.

The J gene is TRBJ1-1, the V gene TRBV5-1; 10 bases are shared with TRBD1. This CDR3 spans 15 amino acids. Germline-derived CDR1 and CDR2 are SGHRS and YFSETQ. V dropped 0 bases and J dropped 4; count of bases not matched to a gene: 3. CDR3 coding DNA: TGCGCCAGCAGCTTGGGGGGGACAGGGGTCACTGAAGCTTTCTTT. Translating it yields CASSLGGTGVTEAFF.

The chain couples TRBV30 to TRBJ2-3; a weak D match, TRBD1 (6 bases). Germline CDR1 reads GTSNPN; CDR2 reads SVGIG (reference sequence). Trimming removed 2 bases from V and 6 bases from J, with 12 bases in between. The CDR3 extends over 13 amino acids. CDR3 in amino acids: CAWSSGVGDTQYF. Written as DNA, the CDR3 is TGTGCCTGGAGTTCAGGGGTGGGGGATACGCAGTATTTT.

The chain couples TRBV18 to TRBJ2-7; TRBD1 is a possible D gene (6 bases). From germline, CDR1 is KGHSH and CDR2 LQKENI. With 2 bases removed from V and 5 bases from J, the gap between germline ends came to 10 bases. The CDR3 is 13 amino acids. The CDR3: CASSPIRGDEQYF. CDR3 in DNA: TGTGCCAGCTCACCAATCAGGGGAGACGAGCAGTACTTC.

This chain connects TRBV7-8 to TRBJ2-5; TRBD2 agrees at 11 bases. Looked up from germline, CDR1 is SGHVS and CDR2 is FQNEAQ. Trimming took 4 bases from V and 0 from J; bases not matched to a gene: 13. This CDR3 region has 19 residues. Here the CDR3 reads CASSSFLAGGPQNQETQYF. The DNA of the CDR3 is TGTGCCAGCAGCTCCTTCCTAGCGGGAGGCCCTCAGAACCAAGAGACCCAGTACTTC.

The V and J genes are TRBV10-2 and TRBJ1-2; D is uncertain. Trimming removed 3 bases from V and 4 bases from J, with 12 bases in between. The CDR3 covers 14 residues. Germline V lookup: CDR1 WSHSY, CDR2 SAAADI. The CDR3 bases are TGCGCCAGCAGTGAAACTGATGGTACCTATGGCTACACCTTC. Translated: CASSETDGTYGYTF.

This chain uses TRBV5-5 with TRBJ2-7, with a weak D call TRBD2 (5 bases). Trimming removed 3 bases at V and 6 bases at J, with 16 bases between. Germline V gene data show CDR1 as SGHKS and CDR2 as YYEKEE (reference sequence). CDR3 length: 14 residues. The CDR3 DNA is TGTGCCAGCAGCTCCAGCCCCGGGGTGGGCGAGCAGTACTTC. Protein product: CASSSSPGVGEQYF. Full variable domain (outside the CDR3, taken from reference TRBV5-5 and TRBJ2-7): DAGVTQSPTHLIKTRGQQVTLRCSPISGHKSVSWYQQVLGQGPQFIFQYYEKEERGRGNFPDRFSARQFPNYSSELNVNALLLGDSALYLCASSSSPGVGEQYFGPGTRLTVT.

This chain joins TRBV19 and TRBJ1-2, with 8 bases that match TRBD1. CDR3 size: 13 residues. In germline, CDR1 is LNHDA, CDR2 SQIVND (reference sequence). V trimming: 4 bases; J trimming: 8 bases; junction bases outside the gene matches: 6. The CDR3 coding sequence is TGTGCCAGTAGTACCCAGGGGGCCGGCGGCTACACCTTC. It codes for CASSTQGAGGYTF.

The chain couples TRBV19 to TRBJ2-4; D remains ambiguous. From germline, CDR1 is LNHDA and CDR2 SQIVND (reference sequence). With 4 bases removed from V and 1 base from J, the gap between germline ends came to 8 bases. The CDR3 extends over 14 amino acids. The CDR3 reads CASSSGPAKNIQYF. The CDR3 nucleotides read TGTGCCAGTAGTAGCGGTCCGGCCAAAAACATTCAGTACTTC. The whole variable domain, filled in from reference TRBV19 and TRBJ2-4, reads DGGITQSPKYLFRKEGQNVTLSCEQNLNHDAMYWYRQDPGQGLRLIYYSQIVNDFQKGDIAEGYSVSREKKESFPLTVTSAQKNPTAFYLCASSSGPAKNIQYFGAGTRLSVL.

The chain joins TRBV5-6 to TRBJ1-2; weak D call: TRBD1 (5 bases). The CDR3 totals 16 residues. Germline CDR1 SGHDT, CDR2 YYEEEE. Trimming removed 3 bases from V and 0 bases from J, with 15 bases in between. The CDR3 is CASSSLSGNSNYGYTF. The CDR3 region has the DNA TGTGCCAGCAGCTCTTTATCAGGGAATTCTAACTATGGCTACACCTTC.

This chain joins TRBV2 and TRBJ2-5, with D perhaps TRBD1 (6 bases). Per germline, CDR1 SNHLY and CDR2 FYNNEI. Trimming pared 10 bases from V and 2 bases from J, leaving 20 bases between. This CDR3 comprises 15 residues. CDR3 loop: CATNAYRARQETQYF. The CDR3 DNA reads TGTGCCACCAACGCCTACAGGGCCCGGCAAGAGACCCAGTACTTC.

The rearrangement links TRBV11-2 to TRBJ1-1, with 8 bases identical to TRBD1. Per germline, CDR1 SGHAT and CDR2 FQNNGV. The V gene end was trimmed by 4 bases and the J gene end by 1 base; junction bases not matched to a gene: 5. CDR3 length equals 15 residues. In nucleotides, the CDR3 is TGTGCCAGCAGCTGGCGGACAGGGCCGAACACTGAAGCTTTCTTT. Protein: CASSWRTGPNTEAFF.

The rearrangement links TRBV14 to TRBJ2-1; D unclear. This CDR3 contains 13 residues. The germline gives CDR1 SGHDN, CDR2 FVKESK. V lost 1 base and J 9 bases, leaving 10 bases between the germline ends. CDR3 DNA sequence: TGTGCCAGCAGCCAAGTATATGGTAGTGAGCAGTTCTTC. This gives the protein CASSQVYGSEQFF.

V gene TRBV7-2 combines with J gene TRBJ2-7; TRBD2 aligns across 9 bases. The germline V gene has CDR1 SGHTA and CDR2 FQGNSA. The CDR3 loop spans 15 amino acids. The ends lost 5 bases at V and 6 bases at J; junction bases unmatched: 11. The CDR3 here is CASSSSGGPSSEQYF. In nucleotides, the CDR3 is TGTGCCAGCAGCAGTAGCGGGGGTCCGTCGAGCGAGCAGTACTTC.

This chain connects TRBV30 to TRBJ1-2; 7 nucleotides line up with TRBD1. Trimming cost V 2 bases and J 4 bases; bases outside gene matches: 10. This CDR3 contains 15 residues. Germline CDR1 and CDR2: GTSNPN and SVGIG (reference sequence). The CDR3, as DNA: TGTGCCTGGAGTCCCACGAGGACAGGAGCCTATGGCTACACCTTC. Translation: CAWSPTRTGAYGYTF. The whole variable domain, remainder taken from reference TRBV30 and TRBJ1-2, is SQTIHQWPATLVQPVGSPLSLECTVEGTSNPNLYWYRQAAGRGLQLLFYSVGIGQISSEVPQNLSASRPQDRQFILSSKKLLLSDSGFYLCAWSPTRTGAYGYTFGSGTRLTVV.

The chain uses TRBV28 and TRBJ1-1, with D possibly TRBD1 on 5 matching bases. CDR1 is MDHEN, CDR2 SYDVKM, per germline. Trimming removed 4 bases at V and 4 bases at J, with 13 bases between. The CDR3 is 14 amino acids. As DNA, the CDR3 is TGTGCCAGCAGTTCCCGTCTCAGGGCCACTGAAGCTTTCTTT. It is translated as CASSSRLRATEAFF.

This chain joins TRBV29-1 and TRBJ2-3; 9 positions match TRBD2. V was clipped by 4 bases and J by 5 bases; unmatched bases: 7. The germline CDR1 and CDR2 sequences are SQVTM and ANQGSEA. The CDR3 spans 14 residues. DNA of the CDR3: TGCAGCGTTGTCAGCGGGGGGTCTAGAGATACGCAGTATTTT. Protein product: CSVVSGGSRDTQYF.